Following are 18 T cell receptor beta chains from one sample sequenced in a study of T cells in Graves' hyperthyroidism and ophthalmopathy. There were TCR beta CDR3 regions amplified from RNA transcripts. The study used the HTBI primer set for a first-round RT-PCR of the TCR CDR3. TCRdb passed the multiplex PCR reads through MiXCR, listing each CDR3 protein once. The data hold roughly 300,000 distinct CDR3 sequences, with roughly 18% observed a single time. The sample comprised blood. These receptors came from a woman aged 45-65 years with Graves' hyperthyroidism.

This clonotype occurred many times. CDR3 sequence (DNA): TGTGCCATCAGTGGAGTAGCTGATGGTGAAAAACTGTTTTTT. Translation gives CAISGVADGEKLFF. V is TRBV10-3 and J is TRBJ1-4; unclear D gene. With 4 bases removed from V and 7 bases from J, the gap between germline ends came to 13 bases. This CDR3 spans 14 amino acids. Germline V gene sequence: CDR1 ENHRY, CDR2 SYGVKD.

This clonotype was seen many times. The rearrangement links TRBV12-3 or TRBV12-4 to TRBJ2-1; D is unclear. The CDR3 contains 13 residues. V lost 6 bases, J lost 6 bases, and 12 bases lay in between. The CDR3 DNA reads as TGTGCCAGCAGCCTCGGACCGACCAATGAGCAGTTCTTC. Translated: CASSLGPTNEQFF.

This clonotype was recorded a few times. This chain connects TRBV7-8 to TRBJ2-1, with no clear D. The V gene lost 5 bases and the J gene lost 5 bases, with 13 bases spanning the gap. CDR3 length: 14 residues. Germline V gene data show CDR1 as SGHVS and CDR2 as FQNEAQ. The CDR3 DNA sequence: TGTGCCAGCAGCCTCCGACTGGCTCACAATGAGCAGTTCTTC. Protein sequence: CASSLRLAHNEQFF.

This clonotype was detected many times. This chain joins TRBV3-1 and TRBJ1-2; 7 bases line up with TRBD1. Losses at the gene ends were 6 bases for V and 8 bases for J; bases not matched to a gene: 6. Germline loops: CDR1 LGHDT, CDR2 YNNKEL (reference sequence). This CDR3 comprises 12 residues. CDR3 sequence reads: CASSQGDRGYTF. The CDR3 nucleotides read TGTGCCAGCAGTCAGGGGGATCGGGGCTACACCTTC.

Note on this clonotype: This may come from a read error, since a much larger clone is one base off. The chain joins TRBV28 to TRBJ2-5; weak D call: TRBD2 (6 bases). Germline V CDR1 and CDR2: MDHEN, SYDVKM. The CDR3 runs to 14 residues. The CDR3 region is CASAAGQGVETRYF. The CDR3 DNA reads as TGTGCCAGCGCGGCGGGGCAGGGTGTTGAGACCCGGTACTTC.

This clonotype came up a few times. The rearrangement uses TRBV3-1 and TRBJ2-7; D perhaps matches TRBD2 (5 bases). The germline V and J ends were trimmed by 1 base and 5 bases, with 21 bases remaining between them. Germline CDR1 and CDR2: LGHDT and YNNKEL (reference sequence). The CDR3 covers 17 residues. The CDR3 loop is CASSQVVFNSLSDEQYF. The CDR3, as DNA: TGTGCCAGCAGCCAAGTAGTTTTTAACTCTCTTAGCGACGAGCAGTACTTC.

CDR3 amino acids: CASSESPSTDTQYF. The CDR3 DNA sequence: TGCGCCAGCAGTGAATCGCCCAGCACAGATACGCAGTATTTT. The chain has TRBV10-2 and TRBJ2-3, with no clear D. Trimming removed 3 bases from V and 0 bases from J, with 7 bases in between. Germline V gene data show CDR1 as WSHSY and CDR2 as SAAADI. CDR3 length: 14 residues.

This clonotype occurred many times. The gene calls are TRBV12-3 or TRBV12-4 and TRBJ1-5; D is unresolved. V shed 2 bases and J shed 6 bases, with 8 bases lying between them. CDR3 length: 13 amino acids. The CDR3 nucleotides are TGTGCCAGCAGTTTAAATGAGGGTCAGCCCCAGCATTTT. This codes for CASSLNEGQPQHF.

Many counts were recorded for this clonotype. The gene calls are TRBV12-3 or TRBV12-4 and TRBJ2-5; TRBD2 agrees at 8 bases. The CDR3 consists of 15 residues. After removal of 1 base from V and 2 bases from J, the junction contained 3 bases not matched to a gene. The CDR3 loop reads CASSLGVAGQETQYF. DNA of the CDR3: TGTGCCAGCAGTTTAGGTGTAGCGGGACAAGAGACCCAGTACTTC.

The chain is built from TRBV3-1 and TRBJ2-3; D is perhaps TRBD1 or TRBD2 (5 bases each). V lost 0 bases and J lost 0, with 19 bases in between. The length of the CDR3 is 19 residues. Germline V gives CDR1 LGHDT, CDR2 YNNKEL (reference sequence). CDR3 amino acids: CASSQDVGDWSPSTDTQYF. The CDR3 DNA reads TGTGCCAGCAGCCAAGATGTGGGGGATTGGTCTCCTAGCACAGATACGCAGTATTTT.

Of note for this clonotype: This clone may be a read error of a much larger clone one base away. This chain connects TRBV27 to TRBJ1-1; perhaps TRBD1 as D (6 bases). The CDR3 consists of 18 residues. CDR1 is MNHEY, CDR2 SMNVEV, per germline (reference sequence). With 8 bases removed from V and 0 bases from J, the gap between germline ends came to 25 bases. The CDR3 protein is CASHGQILTRLMNTEAFF. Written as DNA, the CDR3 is TGTGCCAGCCACGGACAGATCCTCACAAGATTAATGAACACTGAAGCTTTCTTT.

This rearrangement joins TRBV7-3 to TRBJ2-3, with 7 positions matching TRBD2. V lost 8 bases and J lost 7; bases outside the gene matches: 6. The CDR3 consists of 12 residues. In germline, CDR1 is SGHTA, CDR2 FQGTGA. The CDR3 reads CASLGAGNTQYF. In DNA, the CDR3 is TGTGCCAGCCTGGGAGCGGGGAATACGCAGTATTTT.

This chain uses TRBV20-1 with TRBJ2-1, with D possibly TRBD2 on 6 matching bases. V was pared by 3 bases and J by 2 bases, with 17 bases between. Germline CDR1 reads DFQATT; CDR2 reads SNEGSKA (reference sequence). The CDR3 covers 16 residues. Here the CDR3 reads CSARAIGRAPYNEQFF. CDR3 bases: TGCAGTGCTAGGGCGATCGGGAGAGCCCCCTACAATGAGCAGTTCTTC.

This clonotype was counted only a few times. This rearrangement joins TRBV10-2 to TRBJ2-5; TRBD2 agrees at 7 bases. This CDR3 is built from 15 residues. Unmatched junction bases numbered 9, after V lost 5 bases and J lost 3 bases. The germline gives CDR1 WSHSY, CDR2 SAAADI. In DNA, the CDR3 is TGCGCCAGCAGTCCTCTAGCGGACACTGAAGAGACCCAGTACTTC. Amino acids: CASSPLADTEETQYF.

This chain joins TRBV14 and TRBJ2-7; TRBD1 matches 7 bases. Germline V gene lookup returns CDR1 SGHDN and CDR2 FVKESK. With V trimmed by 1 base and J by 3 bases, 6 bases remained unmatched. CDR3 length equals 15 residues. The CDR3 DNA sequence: TGTGCCAGCAGCCAAGGACAGGGCTGGGTCTACGAGCAGTACTTC. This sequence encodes CASSQGQGWVYEQYF.

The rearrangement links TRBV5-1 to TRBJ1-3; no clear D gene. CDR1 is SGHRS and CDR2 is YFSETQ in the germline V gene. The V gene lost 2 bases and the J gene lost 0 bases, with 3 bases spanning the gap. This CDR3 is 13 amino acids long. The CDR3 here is CASSFTSGNTIYF. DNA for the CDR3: TGCGCCAGCAGCTTTACCTCTGGAAACACCATATATTTT.

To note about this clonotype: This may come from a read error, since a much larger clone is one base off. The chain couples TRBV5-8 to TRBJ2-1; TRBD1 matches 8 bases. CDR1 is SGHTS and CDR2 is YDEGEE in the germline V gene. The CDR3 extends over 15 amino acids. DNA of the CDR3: TGTGCCAGCAGCTTGGATCAGGGGGCCTACAATGAGCAGTCCTTC. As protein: CASSLDQGAYNEQSF. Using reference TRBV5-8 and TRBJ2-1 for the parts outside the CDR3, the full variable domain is EAGVTQSPTHLIKTRGQQATLRCSPISGHTSVYWYQQALGLGLQFLLWYDEGEERNRGNFPPRFSGRQFPNYSSELNVNALELEDSALYLCASSLDQGAYNEQSFGPGTRLTVL.

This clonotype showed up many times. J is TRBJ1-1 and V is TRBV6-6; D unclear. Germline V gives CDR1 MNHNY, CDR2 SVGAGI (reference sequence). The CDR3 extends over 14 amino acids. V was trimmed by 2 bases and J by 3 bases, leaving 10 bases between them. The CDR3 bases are TGTGCCAGCAGTTACGAGAGCCTTGACACTGAAGCTTTCTTT. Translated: CASSYESLDTEAFF.